This TCR beta chain was identified in a study of T cell clonality in common variable immunodeficiency. Whole-study findings and limits: Shared TCRbeta clones were fewer between CVID subjects than controls. Fewer deletions and N-nucleotide insertions were reportedly seen in common variable immunodeficiency TCR beta sequences.

This clone was seen a few times. Its antigen is not known. The read gets to within 3 residues of the CDR3 end, and the germline J gene fills in the rest. Germline CDR1 is SGHTA and CDR2 is FQGTGA. Trimming removed 4 bases from V and 1 base from J, with 7 bases in between. The CDR3 is 13 amino acids. CVID meant reduced serum IgG, IgA and/or IgM plus specific antibody deficiency. CVID subjects were 15 female and around 28 male, aged roughly 8 to 65. Patients and controls were mostly of Caucasian heritage. Sequencing used immunoSEQ multiplex PCR; TCRdb keeps in-frame clones, though not all of them. The sample yields about 23,000 clones, without any singletons.

The sequence derives from a human donor with common variable immunodeficiency. The source material was peripheral blood mononuclear cells. The chain couples TRBV7-3 to TRBJ1-1; no clear D. The sequenced CDR3 bases are TGTGCCAGCAGCTCACTGTCGAACACTGAA. This encodes CASSSLSNTE. The whole CDR3 region reads CASSSLSNTEAFF.